The 7 T cell receptor beta chains reported below all come from one sample, sequenced in a study of OX40 agonist ivuxolimab in advanced cancers. This table comes from immunoSEQ multiplex PCR, and its TCRdb copy is limited to in-frame clones, with some not included. The sample records around 40,000 clones, 75% to 85% being singletons. The input for sequencing was CD4+ or CD8+ T cells sorted from blood, taken in a trial of the OX40 agonist ivuxolimab. The receptor source for this set is an adult with an advanced solid tumor such as melanoma, head and neck, liver or kidney cancer.

This clone was recorded only once. The J gene is TRBJ1-3, the V gene TRBV5-1, with D possibly matching TRBD1 (5 bases). The V end lost 1 base, the J end lost 3 bases, and 11 bases lay between the germline ends. The CDR3 is 15 residues long. Germline lookup yields CDR1 SGHRS and CDR2 YFSETQ. The DNA for the CDR3 is TGCGCCAGCAGCTTGCGGTGGGGCAGTGGAAACACCATATATTTT. Protein: CASSLRWGSGNTIYF.

This sequence joins TRBV9 and TRBJ2-7; 8 nucleotides line up with TRBD2. The germline V gene has CDR1 SGDLS and CDR2 YYNGEE. J was trimmed by 3 bases and V by 0 bases; bases with no gene match: 5. The CDR3 is 15 amino acids. The CDR3 nucleotides are TGTGCCAGCAGCGTAGATGTGACTAGCGTCTACGAGCAGTACTTC. It specifies CASSVDVTSVYEQYF.

The chain uses TRBV7-9 and TRBJ1-3; no clear D. V shed 5 bases and J shed 4 bases, with 9 bases lying between them. Germline CDR1 reads SEHNR; CDR2 reads FQNEAQ (reference sequence). There are 13 residues in the CDR3. The DNA for the CDR3 is TGTGCCAGCAGCGTCCTACAGGGAAACACCATATATTTT. Residues: CASSVLQGNTIYF.

This clone was counted once. The DNA of the CDR3 is TGTGCCAGCTCACCACAGGGGCAGGGGAATGAAAAACTGTTTTTT. Encoded protein: CASSPQGQGNEKLFF. The V gene is TRBV18, the J gene TRBJ1-4, with TRBD1 as a possible D gene (6 bases). The CDR3 extends over 15 amino acids. The V gene lost 1 base and the J gene lost 5 bases, with 11 bases spanning the gap. In germline, CDR1 is KGHSH, CDR2 LQKENI.

CDR3 residues: CASSYGRNSGNTIYF. CDR3 nucleotides: TGTGCCAGCAGTTACGGCAGGAATTCTGGAAACACCATATATTTT. This rearrangement joins TRBV6-5 to TRBJ1-3; D call uncertain. Germline CDR1 and CDR2: MNHEY and SVGAGI. With 2 bases removed from V and 1 base from J, the gap between germline ends came to 9 bases. The CDR3 extends over 15 amino acids.

This chain joins TRBV7-3 and TRBJ1-1; TRBD1 agrees at 7 bases. V dropped 4 bases and J dropped 0; count of bases not matched to a gene: 5. The CDR3 sequence is 15 residues long. The V gene's germline CDR1 is SGHTA and CDR2 FQGTGA. The CDR3 sequence is CASSYQGGMNTEAFF. In DNA form, the CDR3 reads TGTGCCAGCAGCTACCAGGGGGGCATGAACACTGAAGCTTTCTTT.

The rearrangement joins TRBV7-6 to TRBJ1-5; D ambiguous. Deletions cut 1 base from V and 7 bases from J, with 11 bases between. Germline V gives CDR1 SGHVS, CDR2 FNYEAQ. This CDR3 spans 14 amino acids. Here the CDR3 DNA reads TGTGCCAGCAGCTTAGAGGAGGGAGCCCAGCCCCAGCATTTT. Its translation: CASSLEEGAQPQHF. The full variable domain, in which reference TRBV7-6 and TRBJ1-5 provide the parts outside the CDR3, is GAGVSQSPRYKVTKRGQDVALRCDPISGHVSLYWYRQALGQGPEFLTYFNYEAQQDKSGLPNDRFSAERPEGSISTLTIQRTEQRDSAMYRCASSLEEGAQPQHFGDGTRLSIL.